The T cell receptor (beta chain) described here comes from a study of CD8 T cells in Susac syndrome (dated by TCRdb to about 2019). About the study as a whole: Of the Susac syndrome patients who were sequenced, eight were in clinical remission while six had clinically active disease. The study used repertoire sequencing to test whether antigen drove CD8+ T cell activation and differentiation in Susac syndrome. At blood withdrawal, Susac syndrome patients were either therapy-naive, taking corticosteroids (in some cases with IVIg as well), or taking IVIg alone. What the authors observed across the whole study: The CD4+ T cell repertoire of patients with Susac syndrome showed no detectable clonal expansion. The TCR sequencing and HLA analysis was acknowledged to have included a relatively small number of individuals.

The germline V gene (reference sequence) supplies CDR1 DFQATT and CDR2 SNEGSKA. V is pared back by 1 base and J by 1 base, with 10 bases lying between the germline termini. The CDR3 runs 14 residues from the cysteine to the phenylalanine. Only the CDR3 part of the read is kept: 42 bases, read in frame from the first base. High-throughput TCR beta sequencing profiled peripheral blood CD8+ and CD4+ T cells from healthy donors, Susac syndrome patients and multiple sclerosis patients. The Susac syndrome patients fulfilled recently defined diagnostic criteria for either definite or probable disease. Bulk CD8+ and CD4+ T cells were purified magnetically by negative isolation, whereas CD8+ TEMRA cells were enriched by FACS. Blood was drawn into EDTA tubes, processed within 24 hours, and PBMCs were isolated by density gradient centrifugation. PBMCs intended for TCR sequencing were frozen in liquid nitrogen and were later thawed in a 37 degrees C water bath. The sorted or isolated CD4+, CD8+ and CD8+ TEMRA cells had a purity of 90% or higher.

Comment on this clonotype: Its antigen has not been determined. No much larger clone exists at a distance of one base, and base qualities are not known.

RNA was extracted using the RNeasy kit, and roughly 0.45 to 1 microgram was reverse transcribed with random hexamers. TCR beta CDR3 regions were amplified with the immunoSEQ multiplex PCR assay covering 54 Vbeta and 13 Jbeta segments. Bias from PCR amplification was corrected by using a synthetic template baseline for primer optimization and for computational correction. Processing in the source paper ran as follows. Reads were annotated to V, D and J genes according to IMGT and were analyzed with immunoSEQ Analyzer, with only productive sequences retained. Clonality was computed as one minus Shannon entropy normalized by log2 of the number of productive unique sequences. For each patient and control, public and private clones were evaluated among the 100 most prevalent clones. Clones were defined as Susac-specific when absent from the healthy and MS cohorts, from some 1,100 published viral clones and from other ImmuneACCESS disease sequences. The public sequencing data were trimmed at Q25 with fastp and processed into clonotypes with MiXCR by TCRdb, which kept only in-frame beta chains. Each record represents a unique CDR3 protein, reported with the most common genes and DNA among its rows. TCRdb's processing, not the authors', yielded these V and J calls. This sample is represented by roughly 220,000 distinct CDR3 sequences; 85% to 95% of them were singletons. The top ten hold about 0.14% of the sample.

The chain couples TRBV20-1 to TRBJ2-5; TRBD2 might be the D gene, on 6 matching bases. This receptor was taken from a human donor with Susac syndrome. Sequenced material: CD4+ T cells from PBMCs. The DNA sequence is TGCAGTGCTAGAGGAATGGGGGGCCAAGAGACCCAGTACTTC. Its coded protein is CSARGMGGQETQYF.